Listed here are 32 T cell receptor beta chains from one sample, sequenced in a study of CD8 T cells in ankylosing spondylitis. Study results and caveats: A TCR beta motif of under 10 highly homologous variants appeared characteristic of ankylosing spondylitis blood.

TCRdb independently ran MiXCR on the 5' RACE reads; one entry per CDR3 protein. The data show some 840,000 distinct CDR3 sequences, with 12% seen just once and roughly 0.51% held by the top ten. These receptors' antigens are unknown. Sequencing was performed on blood, either unsorted or a sorted T cell fraction (not recorded which). The receptors come from a male donor with ankylosing spondylitis.

This chain joins TRBV29-1 and TRBJ2-2, with 10 bases that match TRBD2. Germline CDR1 SQVTM, CDR2 ANQGSEA. The CDR3 spans 16 residues. V lost 2 bases and J lost 4; bases outside the gene matches: 7. The chain's CDR3 is CSVELRAGGSTGELFF. As DNA, the CDR3 is TGCAGCGTTGAATTGAGAGCGGGGGGGTCCACCGGGGAGCTGTTTTTT.

This clonotype came up a few times. This rearrangement joins TRBV6-1 to TRBJ1-2, with D possibly TRBD1 on 5 matching bases. V lost 7 bases and J lost 3, with 15 bases in between. The CDR3 has 14 residues. Germline loops: CDR1 MNHNS, CDR2 SASEGT. CDR3 region: CASTRRDLDYGYTF. The CDR3 DNA reads TGTGCCAGCACCCGGCGGGACCTCGACTATGGCTACACCTTC.

The chain combines TRBV6-5 with TRBJ2-7; D remains ambiguous. The CDR3 length is 16 residues. The germline V gene has CDR1 MNHEY and CDR2 SVGAGI. V was shortened by 0 bases and J by 0 bases, with 12 bases between the two germline ends. CDR3 sequence reads: CASSYSLVDLSYEQYF. The CDR3 coding sequence is TGTGCCAGCAGTTACTCGCTTGTAGACCTCTCCTACGAGCAGTACTTC.

The chain combines TRBV5-6 with TRBJ2-7; D is perhaps TRBD1 (6 bases). CDR1 is SGHDT and CDR2 is YYEEEE in the germline V gene. The CDR3 runs to 15 residues. V shed 3 bases and J shed 0 bases, with 13 bases lying between them. The CDR3 sequence: CASSSLKQGSYEQYF. CDR3 bases: TGTGCCAGCAGCTCGCTTAAACAGGGCTCCTACGAGCAGTACTTC.

Remarks on this clonotype: One end of the junction varies from germline; a read error may be responsible. The V call is TRBV4-3, the J call TRBJ2-1, with 9 bases aligning to TRBD2. This CDR3 is built from 17 residues. Germline-derived CDR1 and CDR2 are LGHNA and YSLEER. CDR3 bases: TGCGCCAGCAGCCACAAAGATAGCGGGAGCTCCTACAATCAGCAGTTCTTC. Encoded protein: CASSHKDSGSSYNQQFF.

The chain uses TRBV6-1 and TRBJ2-1; TRBD2 matches at 10 bases. The CDR3 has 16 residues. The V and J ends lost 4 bases and 9 bases, in that order; junction bases with no gene match: 12. Germline values: CDR1 MNHNS, CDR2 SASEGT. The chain's CDR3 is CASSAPSGRAAGEQFF. Here the CDR3 DNA reads TGTGCCAGCAGTGCTCCCAGCGGGAGGGCCGCTGGTGAGCAGTTCTTC.

This chain uses TRBV6-1 with TRBJ2-2, with TRBD2 matching over 9 bases. The length of the CDR3 is 14 residues. The V gene's germline CDR1 is MNHNS and CDR2 SASEGT. V dropped 5 bases and J dropped 5; count of bases not matched to a gene: 3. DNA of the CDR3: TGTGCCAGCAGTAGCGGGGGGCAGACCGGGGAGCTGTTTTTT. Its protein product is CASSSGGQTGELFF.

The chain uses TRBV20-1 and TRBJ2-1, with TRBD1 matching 10 bases. Germline CDR1 and CDR2: DFQATT and SNEGSKA (reference sequence). CDR3 length: 12 residues. This CDR3 reads CTSGTGDYEQFF. CDR3 sequence (DNA): TGCACTTCGGGGACAGGGGATTATGAGCAGTTCTTC.

V is TRBV25-1 and J is TRBJ1-6; D is perhaps TRBD1 (6 bases). This CDR3 contains 15 residues. Germline assignment: CDR1 MGHDK and CDR2 SYGVNS. V lost 2 bases and J 5 bases, leaving 10 bases between the germline ends. Written as DNA, the CDR3 is TGTGCCAGCAGTGAACCTTACAGGGATAATTCACCCCTCCACTTT. Translation: CASSEPYRDNSPLHF.

This clonotype has a count of ten or more. The chain uses TRBV20-1 and TRBJ1-4; TRBD1 might be the D (5 bases). The ends were cut back, 6 bases at V and 6 bases at J, with 8 bases in the middle. This CDR3 contains 11 residues. Germline lookup yields CDR1 DFQATT and CDR2 SNEGSKA (reference sequence). CDR3 nucleotide sequence: TGCAGTGCCGAAGGGGATGAAAAACTGTTTTTT. Translation: CSAEGDEKLFF.

This clonotype showed up many times. The chain joins TRBV4-2 to TRBJ2-7; TRBD2 matches 9 bases. In germline, CDR1 is LGHNA, CDR2 YNFKEQ. Unmatched junction bases numbered 9, after V lost 1 base and J lost 2 bases. This CDR3 is 17 amino acids long. CDR3 sequence (DNA): TGTGCCAGCAGCCAAGTGAGTAGCGGGGGATTTACCTACGAGCAGTACTTC. This translates into CASSQVSSGGFTYEQYF.

This clonotype was counted ten times or more. The rearrangement uses TRBV5-1 and TRBJ1-1; D is unclear. CDR3 length: 13 amino acids. Germline loops: CDR1 SGHRS, CDR2 YFSETQ. Trimming shortened V by 4 bases and J by 1 base, and 8 bases separated the two germline ends. The CDR3 DNA reads TGCGCCAGCAGCGTGGCGGAGAACACTGAAGCTTTCTTT. Protein: CASSVAENTEAFF. Complete variable domain (other parts from reference TRBV5-1 and TRBJ1-1): KAGVTQTPRYLIKTRGQQVTLSCSPISGHRSVSWYQQTPGQGLQFLFEYFSETQRNKGNFPGRFSGRQFSNSRSEMNVSTLELGDSALYLCASSVAENTEAFFGQGTRLTVV.

This clonotype was observed at least ten times. One end of the junction does not line up with germline, which may come from a read error. CDR3 residues: CSARDWDTQYF. The CDR3 coding sequence is TGCAGTGCTCGAGACTGGGATACGCAGTATTTT. V is TRBV20-1 and J is TRBJ2-3; D is unclear. The length of the CDR3 is 11 residues. Germline-derived CDR1 and CDR2 are DFQATT and SNEGSKA (reference sequence).

This clonotype was observed many times. V and J are TRBV20-1 and TRBJ2-1, with D unclear. There are 13 residues in the CDR3. Trimming took 2 bases from V and 4 from J, leaving 9 bases between them. Germline CDR1 is DFQATT and CDR2 is SNEGSKA (reference sequence). DNA for the CDR3: TGCAGTGCTAGACCCGACACTTACAATGAGCAGTTCTTC. Protein: CSARPDTYNEQFF.

This clonotype was counted only a few times. The V call is TRBV6-5, the J call TRBJ1-2; tentative D call: TRBD1 (5 bases). V was shortened by 7 bases and J by 0 bases, with 6 bases between the two germline ends. The CDR3 runs to 12 residues. Per germline, CDR1 MNHEY and CDR2 SVGAGI. The CDR3 DNA is TGTGCCAGCAAGACAGCTAACTATGGCTACACCTTC. Translating it yields CASKTANYGYTF.

This sequence joins TRBV10-3 and TRBJ2-6, with unresolved D. CDR1 is ENHRY, CDR2 SYGVKD, per germline. The CDR3 spans 13 residues. Trimming cost V 6 bases and J 6 bases, with 9 bases left between them. The CDR3 loop is CAIRHGSANVLTF. CDR3 DNA sequence: TGTGCCATCAGACACGGGTCGGCCAACGTCCTGACTTTC.

This clonotype appeared a few times. The chain employs TRBV7-8 and TRBJ1-2, with a possible D match to TRBD1 (5 bases). The CDR3 loop spans 15 amino acids. The V gene's germline CDR1 is SGHVS and CDR2 FQNEAQ. V was clipped by 0 bases and J by 2 bases, with 10 bases between them. This chain's CDR3 is CASSLAQGSNYGYTF. The CDR3 DNA reads as TGTGCCAGCAGCTTAGCGCAGGGTTCGAACTATGGCTACACCTTC.

The chain uses TRBV27 and TRBJ2-3; 10 bases match TRBD2. CDR3 length: 18 residues. The junction had 16 bases not matched to a gene; V was cut back by 7 bases and J by 3 bases. CDR1 is MNHEY, CDR2 SMNVEV, per germline (reference sequence). Here the CDR3 reads CASILKTPSGRVTDTQYF. CDR3 nucleotides: TGTGCCAGCATACTAAAAACGCCTAGCGGGAGAGTAACAGATACGCAGTATTTT.

This clonotype was seen a handful of times. The chain couples TRBV4-2 to TRBJ2-3, with D unresolved. Germline V gene lookup returns CDR1 LGHNA and CDR2 YNFKEQ. V was cut by 1 base and J by 4 bases, with 6 bases left in between. CDR3 size: 13 residues. The CDR3 sequence: CASSQGDSDTQYF. CDR3 nucleotides: TGTGCCAGCAGCCAAGGAGACTCAGATACGCAGTATTTT.

The rearrangement links TRBV7-2 to TRBJ2-3, with TRBD2 matching over 8 bases. The CDR3 is made up of 15 amino acids. The germline V gene encodes CDR1 SGHTA and CDR2 FQGNSA. Trimming cost V 3 bases and J 1 base; bases outside gene matches: 3. CDR3 protein: CASSLWREGTDTQYF. Written as DNA, the CDR3 is TGTGCCAGCAGCTTGTGGCGGGAGGGCACAGATACGCAGTATTTT.

J is TRBJ2-2 and V is TRBV11-2; 7 positions agree with TRBD1. There are 15 residues in the CDR3. Germline CDR1 is SGHAT and CDR2 is FQNNGV. The V and J ends lost 3 bases and 5 bases, in that order; junction bases with no gene match: 6. CDR3 sequence: CASSFVRGRTGELFF. The CDR3 coding sequence is TGTGCCAGCAGCTTCGTGAGGGGGCGAACCGGGGAGCTGTTTTTT.

This clonotype was counted between two and nine times. In nucleotides, the CDR3 is TGTGCCAGCAGCTTAGCGCTGATTAGCGGGGTCCCCAAAAACATTCAGTACTTC. This sequence encodes CASSLALISGVPKNIQYF. The chain joins TRBV11-1 to TRBJ2-4; 8 nucleotides align to TRBD2. With V trimmed by 0 bases and J by 2 bases, 9 bases remained unmatched. Germline CDR1 SGHAT, CDR2 FQDESV (reference sequence). The CDR3 is made up of 18 amino acids.

This clonotype showed up many times. This chain uses TRBV20-1 with TRBJ1-2; unclear D gene. Deletions cut 6 bases from V and 1 base from J, with 12 bases between. The CDR3 sequence is 13 residues long. Germline V lookup: CDR1 DFQATT, CDR2 SNEGSKA (reference sequence). CDR3 DNA: TGCAGTGCGACCGATCAGATTAACTATGGCTACACCTTC. It encodes CSATDQINYGYTF.

This clonotype appeared a few times. V is TRBV20-1 and J is TRBJ2-6; the match to TRBD1 covers 7 bases. This CDR3 comprises 14 residues. CDR1 is DFQATT and CDR2 is SNEGSKA in the germline V gene (reference sequence). Germline trimming cut 6 bases from V and 7 bases from J; bases unmatched to any gene: 9. The CDR3 nucleotides are TGCAGTGCCCGAAACCACAGGGGAGCCAACGTCCTGACTTTC. Translation gives CSARNHRGANVLTF.

This clonotype was recorded many times. V is TRBV6-5 and J is TRBJ2-3; D might be TRBD1 or TRBD2, each matching 6 bases. Trimming took 1 base from V and 0 from J, leaving 8 bases between them. Germline V CDR1 and CDR2: MNHEY, SVGAGI. The CDR3 is 15 residues long. CDR3 DNA: TGTGCCAGCAGTTACTGGGGGGCAAGCACAGATACGCAGTATTTT. Translation: CASSYWGASTDTQYF.

The rearrangement uses TRBV6-5 and TRBJ2-1; TRBD2 agrees at 7 bases. Germline V gives CDR1 MNHEY, CDR2 SVGAGI. Trimming took 4 bases from V and 0 from J; bases not matched to a gene: 3. This CDR3 spans 15 amino acids. The CDR3 sequence is CASSSAGVSYNEQFF. The CDR3, as DNA: TGTGCCAGCAGTTCCGCGGGAGTCTCCTACAATGAGCAGTTCTTC.

This clonotype was seen at least ten times. CDR3 loop: CASSQVVGQVSRELFF. The CDR3 bases are TGCGCCAGCAGCCAAGTCGTGGGACAGGTTTCACGGGAGCTGTTTTTT. This chain joins TRBV4-3 and TRBJ2-2; 8 nucleotides match TRBD1. The J segment lost 9 bases and the V segment lost 1 base, leaving 10 bases of the junction unmatched. Germline V gene data show CDR1 as LGHNA and CDR2 as YSLEER. This CDR3 is 16 amino acids long.

This clonotype has a handful of counts. This chain joins TRBV7-2 and TRBJ2-4; maybe TRBD1 (5 bases). The CDR3 loop spans 15 amino acids. The V and J ends lost 5 bases and 6 bases respectively, with 17 bases between them. Germline V gene lookup returns CDR1 SGHTA and CDR2 FQGNSA. The CDR3 sequence is CASSRAGNTGNIQYF. CDR3 nucleotides: TGTGCCAGCAGCAGGGCAGGGAATACGGGAAACATTCAGTACTTC.

This clonotype was detected only a few times. V and J are TRBV6-1 and TRBJ2-1, with 10 bases matching TRBD2. V lost 5 bases and J lost 10; bases outside the gene matches: 5. The germline CDR1 and CDR2 sequences are MNHNS and SASEGT. This CDR3 comprises 13 residues. The CDR3 DNA is TGTGCCAGCAGTCGATTAGCGGGGGGAGAGCAGTTCTTC. Translated: CASSRLAGGEQFF.

This clonotype was seen repeatedly, ten times or more. The chain has TRBV4-2 and TRBJ2-7; 8 nucleotides agree with TRBD2. The CDR3 spans 15 residues. The germline gives CDR1 LGHNA, CDR2 YNFKEQ. V lost 3 bases to trimming and J lost 0 bases; unmatched junction nucleotides: 4. The CDR3 region is CASSHATSDSYEQYF. CDR3 DNA: TGTGCCAGCAGCCACGCGACTAGCGACTCCTACGAGCAGTACTTC.

The genes are TRBV5-1 and TRBJ2-7, with a weak D call TRBD2 (5 bases). Trimming took off 3 bases at V and 3 bases at J, with 10 bases between the two ends. Germline CDR1 reads SGHRS; CDR2 reads YFSETQ. This CDR3 is built from 13 residues. CDR3 sequence reads: CASSSGFLYEQYF. CDR3 in DNA: TGCGCCAGCAGCTCGGGATTCCTCTACGAGCAGTACTTC.

This clonotype was counted between two and nine times. This chain links TRBV7-7 with TRBJ1-3; the D gene is possibly TRBD1 (5 bases). The CDR3 consists of 11 residues. Per the germline V gene, CDR1 is SSHAT and CDR2 is FNYEAQ (reference sequence). The CDR3 DNA follows: TGTGCTACGGGCGGGGGGGACACCATATATTTT. Residues: CATGGGDTIYF.